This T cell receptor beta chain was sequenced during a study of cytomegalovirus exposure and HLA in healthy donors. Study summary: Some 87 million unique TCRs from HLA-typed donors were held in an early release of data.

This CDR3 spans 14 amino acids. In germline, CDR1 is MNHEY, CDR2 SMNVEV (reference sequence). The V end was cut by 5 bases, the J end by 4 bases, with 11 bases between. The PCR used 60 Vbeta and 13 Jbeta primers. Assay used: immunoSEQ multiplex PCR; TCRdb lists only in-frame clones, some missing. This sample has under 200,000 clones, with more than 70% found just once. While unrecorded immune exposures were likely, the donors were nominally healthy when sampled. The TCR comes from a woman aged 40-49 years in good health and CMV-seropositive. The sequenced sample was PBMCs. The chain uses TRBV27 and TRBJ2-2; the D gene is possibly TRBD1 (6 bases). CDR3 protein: CASSPYRVTGELFF. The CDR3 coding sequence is TGTGCCAGCAGTCCCTACAGGGTCACCGGGGAGCTGTTTTTT.